These 21 T cell receptor beta chains came from one sample sequenced in a study of identifying expanded T cells in peripheral blood. Sequenced by immunoSEQ multiplex PCR; TCRdb stores in-frame clones only, minus some. The sample yields more than 85,000 clones, 88% seen once. The source material was blood. Receptors were obtained from a person aged 18-69 years in good health.

The chain has TRBV29-1 and TRBJ1-1; D may be TRBD1 (6 bases). The CDR3 totals 14 residues. The germline CDR1 and CDR2 sequences are SQVTM and ANQGSEA. Trimming pared 6 bases from V and 0 bases from J, leaving 14 bases between. CDR3 sequence reads: CSVHRDNLNTEAFF. The DNA of the CDR3 is TGCAGCGTCCACAGGGATAACTTGAACACTGAAGCTTTCTTT. The full variable domain, in which reference TRBV29-1 and TRBJ1-1 provide the parts outside the CDR3, is SAVISQKPSRDICQRGTSLTIQCQVDSQVTMMFWYRQQPGQSLTLIATANQGSEATYESGFVIDKFPISRPNLTFSTLTVSNMSPEDSSIYLCSVHRDNLNTEAFFGQGTRLTVV.

The rearrangement links TRBV7-9 to TRBJ2-5; 7 nucleotides match TRBD1. The CDR3 totals 14 residues. Trimming cost V 5 bases and J 5 bases; bases outside gene matches: 8. Germline loops: CDR1 SEHNR, CDR2 FQNEAQ (reference sequence). CDR3 in DNA: TGTGCCAGCAGCACTGGACAGGAGACGGAGACCCAGTACTTC. Its translation: CASSTGQETETQYF.

The rearrangement uses TRBV19 and TRBJ2-3; 9 nucleotides match TRBD1. The V segment lost 5 bases and the J segment 2 bases; nucleotides outside the gene matches: 11. CDR3 length equals 17 residues. Germline V gives CDR1 LNHDA, CDR2 SQIVND (reference sequence). CDR3 coding DNA: TGTGCCAGTAGTGGCGGAACAGGACAGGGGTCCACAGATACGCAGTATTTT. This translates into CASSGGTGQGSTDTQYF.

The CDR3 region has the DNA TGCGCCAGCTTAAGACAGGGCGGGTCCGGGGAGCTGTTTTTT. Its translation: CASLRQGGSGELFF. The rearrangement joins TRBV10-2 to TRBJ2-2, with TRBD1 identical over 7 bases. CDR1 is WSHSY, CDR2 SAAADI, per germline. V shed 8 bases, J shed 6 bases, and the junction held 9 bases outside the gene matches. The CDR3 sequence is 14 residues long.

This chain uses TRBV18 with TRBJ2-3; possibly TRBD2 for D (6 bases). This CDR3 has 14 residues. The V end was cut by 5 bases, the J end by 4 bases, with 13 bases between. CDR1 is KGHSH, CDR2 LQKENI, per germline. The CDR3 loop is CASSAGSSADTQYF. The CDR3 DNA is TGTGCCAGCTCAGCCGGGAGTAGCGCAGATACGCAGTATTTT.

The V and J genes are TRBV18 and TRBJ1-4, with 7 bases lining up with TRBD1. J gave up 6 bases and V 6 bases, and 7 bases lay outside the gene matches. Germline V lookup: CDR1 KGHSH, CDR2 LQKENI. The CDR3 totals 14 residues. CDR3 sequence: CASSRGQAYEKLFF. As DNA, the CDR3 is TGTGCCAGCTCTCGAGGACAGGCCTATGAAAAACTGTTTTTT. Together with reference TRBV18 and TRBJ1-4, the CDR3 gives the full variable domain: NAGVMQNPRHLVRRRGQEARLRCSPMKGHSHVYWYRQLPEEGLKFMVYLQKENIIDESGMPKERFSAEFPKEGPSILRIQQVVRGDSAAYFCASSRGQAYEKLFFGSGTQLSVL.

This chain connects TRBV4-2 to TRBJ2-6, with D perhaps matching TRBD1 or TRBD2 (5 bases each). This CDR3 has 18 residues. The V and J ends lost 0 bases and 0 bases respectively, with 12 bases between them. Germline V gene lookup returns CDR1 LGHNA and CDR2 YNFKEQ. CDR3 protein: CASSQERGVSSGANVLTF. The CDR3 DNA follows: TGTGCCAGCAGCCAAGAGAGGGGAGTTTCCTCTGGGGCCAACGTCCTGACTTTC.

The chain recombines TRBV5-1 with TRBJ2-5; 12 nucleotides line up with TRBD1. CDR3 length: 16 residues. The V gene's germline CDR1 is SGHRS and CDR2 YFSETQ. V was pared by 0 bases and J by 5 bases, with 5 bases of the junction left unmatched. As DNA, the CDR3 is TGCGCCAGCAGCTTGGTTGGGACAGGGGGCGTCGAGACCCAGTACTTC. Amino acids: CASSLVGTGGVETQYF.

The chain joins TRBV2 to TRBJ2-7, with 11 bases that match TRBD1. CDR3 length: 13 amino acids. The germline V gene has CDR1 SNHLY and CDR2 FYNNEI. The V and J ends lost 6 bases and 6 bases, in that order; junction bases with no gene match: 4. The CDR3 loop is CASSSGTGGEQYF. CDR3 sequence (DNA): TGTGCCAGCAGCTCCGGGACAGGGGGCGAGCAGTACTTC.

V usage is TRBV18 and J usage is TRBJ2-3; D may be TRBD2 (5 bases). The germline V gene encodes CDR1 KGHSH and CDR2 LQKENI. This CDR3 has 14 amino acids. With 2 bases removed from V and 4 bases from J, the gap between germline ends came to 10 bases. The CDR3: CASSPTGVPDTQYF. For the CDR3, the DNA is TGTGCCAGCTCACCAACCGGGGTCCCAGATACGCAGTATTTT.

The chain links TRBV15 to TRBJ1-5; weak D call: TRBD1 (6 bases). Trimming pared 0 bases from V and 3 bases from J, leaving 12 bases between. This CDR3 has 16 amino acids. Germline values: CDR1 LNHNV, CDR2 YYDKDF (reference sequence). Here the CDR3 DNA reads TGTGCCACCAGCAGAGAAAGCAGGGGAAACAATCAGCCCCAGCATTTT. Translated: CATSRESRGNNQPQHF.

There are a few counts of this clone. The genes are TRBV29-1 and TRBJ2-7; 9 positions match TRBD2. V dropped 7 bases and J dropped 3; count of bases not matched to a gene: 7. This CDR3 comprises 13 residues. Germline V CDR1 and CDR2: SQVTM, ANQGSEA. The CDR3: CSGPIAGVYEQYF. In DNA, the CDR3 is TGCAGCGGGCCCATAGCGGGAGTCTACGAGCAGTACTTC.

The J gene is TRBJ2-1, the V gene TRBV5-1; D gene uncertain. Germline V lookup: CDR1 SGHRS, CDR2 YFSETQ. V was pared by 0 bases and J by 8 bases, with 6 bases between. The CDR3 covers 12 residues. The CDR3: CASSLGNDEQFF. Written as DNA, the CDR3 is TGCGCCAGCAGCTTGGGAAACGATGAGCAGTTCTTC.

The chain has TRBV7-2 and TRBJ1-3; maybe TRBD1 (6 bases). Germline CDR1 and CDR2: SGHTA and FQGNSA. The CDR3 length is 17 residues. Trimming stripped 3 bases from V and 0 bases from J, with 15 bases between. CDR3 nucleotides: TGTGCCAGCAGCTTCCACGCGGGGGGCTTCTCTGGAAACACCATATATTTT. Encoded protein: CASSFHAGGFSGNTIYF.

The V gene is TRBV2, the J gene TRBJ2-5; 7 bases agree with TRBD2. V was pared by 11 bases and J by 2 bases, with 11 bases of the junction left unmatched. Per germline, CDR1 SNHLY and CDR2 FYNNEI. The CDR3 covers 14 residues. The CDR3: CASLGEGLQETQYF. Here the CDR3 DNA reads TGTGCCTCCCTCGGGGAGGGCCTACAAGAGACCCAGTACTTC. Full variable domain (outside the CDR3, taken from reference TRBV2 and TRBJ2-5): EPEVTQTPSHQVTQMGQEVILRCVPISNHLYFYWYRQILGQKVEFLVSFYNNEISEKSEIFDDQFSVERPDGSNFTLKIRSTKLEDSAMYFCASLGEGLQETQYFGPGTRLLVL.

This chain uses TRBV27 with TRBJ1-4; a possible D gene is TRBD1 (6 bases). The CDR3 contains 13 residues. Germline V gives CDR1 MNHEY, CDR2 SMNVEV (reference sequence). V was cut by 11 bases and J by 4 bases, with 14 bases left in between. CDR3 sequence reads: CASQDRLNEKLFF. In DNA form, the CDR3 reads TGTGCCTCCCAGGACAGACTTAATGAAAAACTGTTTTTT.

The rearrangement links TRBV5-1 to TRBJ2-1, with 7 bases that match TRBD1. Germline trimming cut 5 bases from V and 3 bases from J; bases unmatched to any gene: 5. The CDR3 is 14 amino acids. Germline CDR1 reads SGHRS; CDR2 reads YFSETQ. Here the CDR3 reads CASRYDRDYNEQFF. DNA of the CDR3: TGCGCCAGCAGATACGACAGGGACTACAATGAGCAGTTCTTC.

This clone has a single count. The genes are TRBV19 and TRBJ1-1; a possible D gene is TRBD1 (5 bases). V lost 6 bases to trimming and J lost 2 bases, with 13 bases between them. CDR1 and CDR2 from the germline V gene are LNHDA and SQIVND (reference sequence). The CDR3 has 14 residues. CDR3 amino acids: CASRRGVENTEAFF. The CDR3 DNA is TGTGCCAGTAGAAGAGGGGTCGAAAACACTGAAGCTTTCTTT.

The V and J genes are TRBV5-1 and TRBJ1-5; D ambiguous. Trimming took off 1 base at V and 7 bases at J, with 6 bases between the two ends. The CDR3 loop spans 12 amino acids. Per the germline V gene, CDR1 is SGHRS and CDR2 is YFSETQ. The CDR3 sequence is CASSLIGQPQHF. CDR3 DNA sequence: TGCGCCAGCAGCTTGATCGGGCAGCCCCAGCATTTT. Looking up the rest from reference TRBV5-1 and TRBJ1-5 gives the full variable domain: KAGVTQTPRYLIKTRGQQVTLSCSPISGHRSVSWYQQTPGQGLQFLFEYFSETQRNKGNFPGRFSGRQFSNSRSEMNVSTLELGDSALYLCASSLIGQPQHFGDGTRLSIL.

A note on this clone: A junction boundary mismatches the germline segment, possibly from a read error. The V and J genes are TRBV7-2 and TRBJ2-7; D is unclear. The CDR3 is 13 amino acids. CDR1 is SGHTA, CDR2 FQGNSA, per germline. In DNA, the CDR3 is TGTGCCAGCAGCTACGACACCCCCCCCCGTCATAACTTC. Encoded protein: CASSYDTPPRHNF.

Only one count was recorded for this clone. The V call is TRBV9, the J call TRBJ2-3, with D possibly called TRBD1 or TRBD2 (5 bases each). V gave up 0 bases and J gave up 5 bases, with 13 bases separating them. CDR1 and CDR2 from the germline V gene are SGDLS and YYNGEE. This CDR3 spans 15 amino acids. The CDR3 here is CASSVGIGTVDTQYF. As DNA, the CDR3 is TGTGCCAGCAGCGTAGGGATCGGGACGGTAGATACGCAGTATTTT. Filled out from reference TRBV9 and TRBJ2-3, the complete variable domain reads DSGVTQTPKHLITATGQRVTLRCSPRSGDLSVYWYQQSLDQGLQFLIQYYNGEERAKGNILERFSAQQFPDLHSELNLSSLELGDSALYFCASSVGIGTVDTQYFGPGTRLTVL.